What follows is one T cell receptor (beta chain) and its context. Its antigen is undetermined. The sample is drawn from a study of blood T cells in healthy people across ages. V lost 9 bases and J 1 base, leaving 18 bases between the germline ends. Germline values: CDR1 MNHEY, CDR2 SMNVEV (reference sequence). This CDR3 contains 15 residues. Findings and limits, study-wide: With donor CMV status unknown, expanded clonotype changes were possibly confounded.

PCR was performed a second time for 7 to 11 cycles using a sample-barcoded 5' primer and a J-beta primer mix. TCRdb used MiXCR to reprocess the 5' RACE reads, holding one entry per CDR3 protein. The table includes over 500,000 distinct CDR3 sequences, over 25% detected once. The same data also contributed to another study, on T cells of mothers and their children.

This TCR was sampled from a boy aged 2 to 10 in good health. The J gene is TRBJ1-1, the V gene TRBV27; possibly TRBD1 for D (5 bases). The specimen sequenced was blood. The CDR3 reads CASLPGARPNTEAFF. DNA of the CDR3: TGTGCCAGTCTCCCTGGGGCCCGACCGAACACTGAAGCTTTCTTT.